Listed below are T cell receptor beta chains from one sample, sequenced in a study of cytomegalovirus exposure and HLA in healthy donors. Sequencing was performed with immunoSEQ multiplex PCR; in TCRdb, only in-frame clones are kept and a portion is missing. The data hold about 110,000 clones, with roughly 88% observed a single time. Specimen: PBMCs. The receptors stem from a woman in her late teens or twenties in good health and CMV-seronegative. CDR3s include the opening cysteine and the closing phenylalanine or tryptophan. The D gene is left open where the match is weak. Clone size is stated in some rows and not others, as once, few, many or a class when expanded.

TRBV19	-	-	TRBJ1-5	TGTGCCAGTAGGCCAAACGCAGAACAGCATCAGCCCCAGCATTTT	CASRPNAEQHQPQHF
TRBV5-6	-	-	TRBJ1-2	TGTGCCAGCAGCCCCCAAACAGGGAACTATGGCTACACCTTC	CASSPQTGNYGYTF
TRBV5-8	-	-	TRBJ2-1	TGTGCCAGCAGCTTGGGTCCCGGCGGGGCCTACAATGAGCAGTTCTTC	CASSLGPGGAYNEQFF
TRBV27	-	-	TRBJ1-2	TGTGCCAGCAGTTTATACGGACAGAACTATGGCTACACCTTC	CASSLYGQNYGYTF
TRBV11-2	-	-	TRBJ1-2	TGTGCCAGCAGTCACCTAACCCACAGGGACCCTGATGGCTACACCTTC	CASSHLTHRDPDGYTF
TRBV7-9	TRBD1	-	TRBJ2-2	TGTGCCAGCAGCAGGACAGGGGACACCGGGGAGCTGTTTTTT	CASSRTGDTGELFF
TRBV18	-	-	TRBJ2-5	TGTGCCAGCTCACCTCGGACGGGAGAAGAGACCCAGTACTTC	CASSPRTGEETQYF
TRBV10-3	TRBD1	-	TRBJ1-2	TGTGCCATCAGAAGACAGGGGTCCCTTTACAACTATGGCTACACCTTC	CAIRRQGSLYNYGYTF
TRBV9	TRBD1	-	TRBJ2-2	TGTGCCAGCAGCGTCCGGACAGGGGGCGGCGGGGAGCTGTTTTTT	CASSVRTGGGGELFF
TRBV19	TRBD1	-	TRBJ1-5	TGTGCCAGTAGTATAGATGGGGATCGTGAGACAGGGAATCAGCCCCAGCATTTT	CASSIDGDRETGNQPQHF
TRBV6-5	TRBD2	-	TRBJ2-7	TGTGCCAGCAGTTGGACTAGCGGGGGGATCTCCTACGAGCAGTACTTC	CASSWTSGGISYEQYF
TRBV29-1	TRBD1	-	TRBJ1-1	TGCAGCGTTGTAGGGGGCGGCACTGAAGCTTTCTTT	CSVVGGGTEAFF
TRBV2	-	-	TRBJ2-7	TGTGCCAGCACCCCAGACAGTCTCTCCTACGAGCAGTACTTC	CASTPDSLSYEQYF
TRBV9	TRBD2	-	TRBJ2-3	TGTGCCAGCAGCGTAGGACTAGCGGGAGTCACAGATACGCAGTATTTT	CASSVGLAGVTDTQYF
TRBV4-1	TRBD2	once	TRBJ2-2	TGCGCCAGCAGCTCCCCTTGGAGACTAGCGGGGAGGGAGGACGGGGAGCTGTTTTTT	CASSSPWRLAGREDGELFF
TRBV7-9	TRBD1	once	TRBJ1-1	TGTGCCAGCAGCCTAGGACAGGGGCCGAACACTGAAGCTTTCTTT	CASSLGQGPNTEAFF
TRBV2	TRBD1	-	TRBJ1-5	TGTGCCAGCAGTGCCCAGGGGGCCAATCAGCCCCAGCATTTT	CASSAQGANQPQHF
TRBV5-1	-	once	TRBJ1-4	TGCGCCAGCAGCTTGCCGCCAGTTGGTAATGAAAAACTGTTTTTT	CASSLPPVGNEKLFF
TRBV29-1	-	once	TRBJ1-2	TGCAGCGTTCCGAGCAACTATGGCTACACCTTC	CSVPSNYGYTF
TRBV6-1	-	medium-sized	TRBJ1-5	TGTGCCAGCAGTGAAGCAGAGGGGGTGGGCAATCAGCCCCAGCATTTT	CASSEAEGVGNQPQHF
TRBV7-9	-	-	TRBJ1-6	TGTGCCAGCAGCCTGCGTGGGGGGGAGGATAATTCACCCCTCCACTTT	CASSLRGGEDNSPLHF
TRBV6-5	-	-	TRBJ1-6	TGTGCCAGCAGGCGCGGAGGTAATTCACCCCTCCACTTT	CASRRGGNSPLHF
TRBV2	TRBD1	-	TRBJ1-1	TGTGCCAGCAGTCCCACAGGGGATAACACTGAAGCTTTCTTT	CASSPTGDNTEAFF
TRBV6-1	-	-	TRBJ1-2	TGTGCCAGCAGGGGCCCTTCTAACTATGGCTACACCTTC	CASRGPSNYGYTF
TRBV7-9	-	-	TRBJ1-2	TGTGCCAGCAGCTCCTCAAATAGACAGGAGTTTAACTATGGCTACACCTTC	CASSSSNRQEFNYGYTF
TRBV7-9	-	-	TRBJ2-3	TGTGCCAGCAGCTTAAACGGAGATACGCAGTATTTT	CASSLNGDTQYF
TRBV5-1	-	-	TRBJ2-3	TGCGCCTGCGCGGGGTCCGATACGCAGTATTTT	CACAGSDTQYF
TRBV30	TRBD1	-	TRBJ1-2	TGTGCCTGGAGGTTGCAGGGGGCGCCGGCGGTAGGGGGCTACACCTTC	CAWRLQGAPAVGGYTF
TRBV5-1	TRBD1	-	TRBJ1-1	TGCGCCAGCAGCACTAGGACAGGGGGGGTAGCTGAAGCTTTCTTT	CASSTRTGGVAEAFF
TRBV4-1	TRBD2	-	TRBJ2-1	TGCGCCAGCAGCCAAGAGGTTAGAACTAGCGGGAGAGTGCAGTTCTTC	CASSQEVRTSGRVQFF
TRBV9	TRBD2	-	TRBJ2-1	TGTGCCAGCAGCGTACTAGCGGGGGGCAATGAGCAGTTCTTC	CASSVLAGGNEQFF
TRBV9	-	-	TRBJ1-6	TGTGCCAGCAGCCCCGTCAGGGGTGATAATTCACCCCTCCACTTT	CASSPVRGDNSPLHF
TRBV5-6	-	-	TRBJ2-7	TGTGCCAGCAGCCCTTTAGAAGTCTACGAGCAGTACTTC	CASSPLEVYEQYF
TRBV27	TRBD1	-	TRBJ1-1	TGTGCCAGCAGCGTGGGACAGGGAAGTACTGAAGCTTTCTTT	CASSVGQGSTEAFF
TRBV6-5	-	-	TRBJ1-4	TGTGCCAGCAGTTACGGCGGAACTAATGAAAAACTGTTTTTT	CASSYGGTNEKLFF
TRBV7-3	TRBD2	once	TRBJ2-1	TGTGCCAGCAGCTCCGGGACTAGCGGGGGGGCCCCCCTGAGCTCCTACAATGAGCAGTTCTTC	CASSSGTSGGAPLSSYNEQFF
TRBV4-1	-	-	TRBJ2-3	TGCGCCAGCAGCCAAAGTAGCGCAGATACGCAGTATTTT	CASSQSSADTQYF
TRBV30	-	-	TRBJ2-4	TGTGCCTGTGACAGGACAGACGCGCCAACCCCCATCATTCAGTACTTC	CACDRTDAPTPIIQYF
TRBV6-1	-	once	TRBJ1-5	TGTGCCAGTAGAAAGAGGACTGGCGCCGCGAAGCCCCAGCATTTT	CASRKRTGAAKPQHF
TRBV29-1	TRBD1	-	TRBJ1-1	TGCAGCGTTACAGGGGAGGACACTGAAGCTTTCTTT	CSVTGEDTEAFF
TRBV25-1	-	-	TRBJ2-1	TGTGCCAGCGGGGGGGCGTTGTATAATGAGCAGTTCTTC	CASGGALYNEQFF
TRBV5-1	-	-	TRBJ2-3	TGCGCCAGCAGCTTGTTGGGGGGGGCAGGAGATACGCAGTATTTT	CASSLLGGAGDTQYF
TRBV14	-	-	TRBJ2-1	TGTGCCAGCAGCAGACATATGAGCTCCTACAATGAGCAGTTCTTC	CASSRHMSSYNEQFF
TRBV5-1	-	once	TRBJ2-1	TGCGCCAGCAGCGACGGCGGGGTGGCGAAGAATGAGCAGTTCTTC	CASSDGGVAKNEQFF
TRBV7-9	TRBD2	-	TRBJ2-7	TGTGCCAGCAGCCCCAGCCCGACTAGCGGGGGCCCGGGGTTGTACTTC	CASSPSPTSGGPGLYF
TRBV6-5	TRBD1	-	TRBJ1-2	TGTGCCAGCAGTCGACAGGGACACTATGGCTACACCTTC	CASSRQGHYGYTF
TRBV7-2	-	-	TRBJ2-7	TGTGCCAGCAGCCCAGGTTACGAGCAGTACTTC	CASSPGYEQYF
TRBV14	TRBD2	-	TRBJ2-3	TGTGCCAGCAGCCAATGGGGAAGCGGGGGATCAGATACGCAGTATTTT	CASSQWGSGGSDTQYF
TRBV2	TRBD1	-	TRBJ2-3	TGTGCCAGCAGCCTCGACAGGGCTCCAGATACGCAGTATTTT	CASSLDRAPDTQYF
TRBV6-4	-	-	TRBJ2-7	TGTGCCAGCAGTGCCGGGGGTCCCTACGAGCAGTACTTC	CASSAGGPYEQYF
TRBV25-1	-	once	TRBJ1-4	TGTGCCAGCAGTGTTACAGGGCGGACGGAAAAACTGTTTTTT	CASSVTGRTEKLFF
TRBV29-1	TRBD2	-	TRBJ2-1	TGCAGCGTTGGCGGGGGGGTTAGGTCCTACAATGAGCAGTTCTTC	CSVGGGVRSYNEQFF
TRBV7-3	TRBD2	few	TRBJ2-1	TGTGCCAGCAGTTTAGCGGGACCAAACAATGAGCAGTTCTTC	CASSLAGPNNEQFF
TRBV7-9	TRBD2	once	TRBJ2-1	TGTGCCAGCAGCTTCGGAGGGCGGGGGTACAATGAGCAGTTCTTC	CASSFGGRGYNEQFF
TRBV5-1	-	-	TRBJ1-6	TGCGCCAGCAGCTTGGAGGCGGGGAATTCACCCCTCCACTTT	CASSLEAGNSPLHF
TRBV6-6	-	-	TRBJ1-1	TGTGCCAGCAGCCCGTCCCCCGGTAAAACTGAAGCTTTCTTT	CASSPSPGKTEAFF